Included here is one T cell receptor beta chain sequence, with context. Generated by immunoSEQ multiplex PCR, the TCRdb table keeps only in-frame clones and is missing some. The sample lists more than 60,000 clones, roughly three quarters occurring once. These data are taken from a study of early stage breast cancer tumors. Germline V gene sequence: CDR1 SGHNT, CDR2 YYREEE (reference sequence). V dropped 4 bases and J dropped 1 base, with 17 bases sitting between them. The CDR3 has 16 amino acids. The sample taken for sequencing was blood. This sequence was found in a person aged 55 to 75 with breast cancer. The chain couples TRBV5-4 to TRBJ1-1; weak D call: TRBD1 (5 bases). The CDR3 here is CASSQDGHGGNTEAFF. In nucleotides, the CDR3 is TGTGCCAGCAGCCAGGACGGCCATGGGGGGAACACTGAAGCTTTCTTT. The full variable domain, its missing parts supplied by reference TRBV5-4 and TRBJ1-1, is ETGVTQSPTHLIKTRGQQVTLRCSSQSGHNTVSWYQQALGQGPQFIFQYYREEENGRGNFPPRFSGLQFPNYSSELNVNALELDDSALYLCASSQDGHGGNTEAFFGQGTRLTVV.